This is a list of T cell receptor beta chains from one sample in a study of read filtering for tumor transcriptome and immune sequencing. TCRdb fed the reads into MiXCR, producing one record per CDR3 protein. Found here are some 120,000 distinct CDR3 sequences, 10% to 15% of them singletons; the top ten hold approximately 10%. Sequences were obtained from a population of CD138-negative cells sorted from bone marrow. All receptors derive from a donor aged 40 or older with multiple myeloma. Each CDR3 is given with its conserved first and last residue. The D gene is left open where the match is weak. Some rows mark clone size as missing; the rest say once, few, many or name a class of expanded clone.

TRBD2,TRBV14,few,16,TRBJ2-1,CASSQGRLAGAHEQFF,TGTGCCAGCAGCCAGGGTCGACTAGCGGGAGCCCATGAGCAGTTCTTC
.,TRBV20-1,many,12,TRBJ1-1,CSARTENTEAFF,TGCAGTGCTCGGACAGAGAACACTGAAGCTTTCTTT
TRBD1,TRBV29-1,few,12,TRBJ2-5,CSGRDSQETQYF,TGCAGCGGACGGGACAGCCAAGAGACCCAGTACTTC
.,TRBV7-9,many,13,TRBJ2-5,CASSPTYQETQYF,TGTGCCAGCAGCCCCACGTACCAAGAGACCCAGTACTTC
TRBD1,TRBV27,many,14,TRBJ1-5,CASGTGTRNQPQHF,TGTGCCAGCGGGACAGGGACGCGCAATCAGCCCCAGCATTTT
.,TRBV3-1,few,16,TRBJ1-2,CASSPWADSDNYGYTF,TGTGCCAGCAGCCCCTGGGCGGATTCGGATAACTATGGCTACACCTTC
.,TRBV30,many,13,TRBJ2-7,CAWSNLGGSEQYF,TGTGCCTGGAGCAACTTGGGAGGAAGTGAGCAGTACTTC
.,TRBV10-1,many,17,TRBJ2-2,CASSGPPGGPNTGELFF,TGCGCCAGCAGTGGCCCCCCTGGGGGGCCGAACACCGGGGAGCTGTTTTTT
.,TRBV5-4,many,15,TRBJ2-5,CASTPRGRGVETQYF,TGTGCCAGCACCCCTAGAGGCAGGGGGGTTGAGACCCAGTACTTC
.,TRBV5-1,few,14,TRBJ1-5,CASSLFGADQPQHF,TGCGCCAGCAGCTTGTTTGGGGCTGATCAGCCCCAGCATTTT
.,TRBV29-1,.,12,TRBJ1-1,CSVVRLNTGAFF,TGCAGCGTTGTGAGGTTGAACACTGGAGCTTTCTTT
TRBD2,TRBV20-1,many,13,TRBJ2-1,CSALAGVANEQFF,TGCAGTGCTTTAGCGGGAGTGGCCAATGAGCAGTTCTTC